The rows below give T cell receptor beta chains drawn from one sample of a study of shared clonotypes between healthy human individuals. TCRdb keeps only in-frame clones here, not all; method: immunoSEQ multiplex PCR. The sample lists roughly 2 million clones, around 95% occurring once. Sequenced input: naive CD4+ T cells sorted from blood. The receptors were gathered from a man aged 18 to 30 in good health. Both conserved end residues are part of each CDR3. The D gene is left open where the match is weak. Expanded clones are given a class, and other clones once, few, many or no size at all.

TRBV9	TRBD1	NA	TRBJ2-1	TGTGCCAGCAGCGCAGGACAGGGGGGCTACAATGAGCAGTTCTTC	CASSAGQGGYNEQFF
TRBV28	NA	once	TRBJ1-3	TGTGCCAGCAACGTAGGCGGGGAGTCAGGAAACACCATATATTTT	CASNVGGESGNTIYF
TRBV6-5	NA	NA	TRBJ2-7	TGTGCCAGCAGGACGACTAGTCTCTCCTACGAGCAGTACTTC	CASRTTSLSYEQYF
TRBV5-5	TRBD2	NA	TRBJ2-7	TGTGCCAGCAGCCGAGGACTAGCGGGAGGCTACGAGCAGTACTTC	CASSRGLAGGYEQYF
TRBV30	NA	NA	TRBJ1-2	TGTGCCTGGACTAAAACTGGATATGGCTACACCTTC	CAWTKTGYGYTF
TRBV10-1	TRBD2	NA	TRBJ2-3	TGCGCCAGCGCGGACCTCTTGGGGACTAGCGGGGGCCTGTCCACAGATACGCAGTATTTT	CASADLLGTSGGLSTDTQYF
TRBV9	TRBD2	once	TRBJ2-7	TGTGCCAGCAGCCCTCGGACTAGCGACTACGAGCAGTACTTC	CASSPRTSDYEQYF
TRBV7-9	TRBD1	NA	TRBJ2-7	TGTGCCAGCAGCTTCGTCCCCAAACAGGGGATGTCGGACGAGCAGTACTTC	CASSFVPKQGMSDEQYF
TRBV19	TRBD1	NA	TRBJ1-2	TGTGCCAGTAGTATTGAACAGGGGAGCTATGGCTACACCTTC	CASSIEQGSYGYTF
TRBV4-1	TRBD1	once	TRBJ1-2	TGCGCCAGCAGCCAATCCGCCCTGACAGGGGGTGATGGCTACACCTTC	CASSQSALTGGDGYTF
TRBV6-6	TRBD1	NA	TRBJ2-7	TGTGCCAGCAGTTACAGGGACAGGTACGAGCAGTACTTC	CASSYRDRYEQYF
TRBV7-9	TRBD2	NA	TRBJ2-4	TGTGCCAGCAGCCCAATAGCGGGGGGGCCCATTCAGTACTTC	CASSPIAGGPIQYF
TRBV27	NA	NA	TRBJ1-1	TGTGCCAGCAGTTTGGAGGCGAACACTGAAGCTTTCTTT	CASSLEANTEAFF
TRBV4-1	TRBD2	NA	TRBJ2-1	TGCGCCAGCAGCCTCTCGGGGGGGGCCGACAATGAGCAGTTCTTC	CASSLSGGADNEQFF
TRBV9	TRBD2	NA	TRBJ2-3	TGTGCCAGCAGCGATAGCGGGGGAAGCACAGATACGCAGTATTTT	CASSDSGGSTDTQYF
TRBV5-1	TRBD2	NA	TRBJ2-1	TGCGCCAGCAGCTTGCAGTCTAGCGGGTACAATGAGCAGTTCTTC	CASSLQSSGYNEQFF
TRBV5-6	NA	NA	TRBJ2-7	TGTGCCAGCAGTCAGGACTATTTGTCTGGAGAGCAGTACTTC	CASSQDYLSGEQYF
TRBV9	TRBD2	NA	TRBJ2-1	TGTGCCAGCAGCTCTACTAGCGGATCCTACAATGAGCAGTTCTTC	CASSSTSGSYNEQFF
TRBV7-8	NA	NA	TRBJ2-7	TGTGCCAGCAGTTCCTCAGGGGGGGGAACCTCCTACGAGCAGTACTTC	CASSSSGGGTSYEQYF
TRBV9	NA	NA	TRBJ1-1	TGTGCCAGCAGCGTAGCGGGCGGGAACACTGAAGCTTTCTTT	CASSVAGGNTEAFF
TRBV25-1	TRBD1	NA	TRBJ1-2	TGTGCCAGCAGTCCCTGGGACAGGAGCTATGGCTACACCTTC	CASSPWDRSYGYTF
TRBV27	TRBD1	NA	TRBJ1-1	TGTGCCAGCAGTTCGGACAGGGGTGTTGCTAGAGCTTTCTTT	CASSSDRGVARAFF
TRBV9	TRBD2	NA	TRBJ2-1	TGTGCCAGCAGCGTAGGGGGTAGGGCTAGCGGGAGGAGGGAAAATGAGCAGTTCTTC	CASSVGGRASGRRENEQFF
TRBV7-2	TRBD1	NA	TRBJ2-1	TGTGCCAGCAACGCGGACAGGGGAGTGGGTGAGCAGTTCTTC	CASNADRGVGEQFF
TRBV29-1	NA	NA	TRBJ2-3	TGCAGCGCAGCCGGGACAAACACAGATACGCAGTATTTT	CSAAGTNTDTQYF
TRBV5-6	TRBD1	NA	TRBJ1-2	TGTGCCAGCAGTCTCCGACAGGGAAACTATGGCTACACCTTC	CASSLRQGNYGYTF
TRBV6-5	TRBD1	NA	TRBJ2-7	TGTGCCAGCAGTTCGACCGGGACAGGGGCTCTCGAGCAGTACTTC	CASSSTGTGALEQYF
TRBV28	TRBD1	NA	TRBJ1-2	TGTGCCAGCAGTCGTCCCGGGACAGGGGAGGAGGGCTACACCTTC	CASSRPGTGEEGYTF
TRBV27	TRBD1	NA	TRBJ1-1	TGTGCCAGCAGTTCGCCCCAGGGGGCCGGAGCTTTCTTT	CASSSPQGAGAFF
TRBV30	TRBD2	NA	TRBJ2-1	TGTGCCTGGAGTGCCCCTAGCGGGATCTACAATGAGCAGTTCTTC	CAWSAPSGIYNEQFF
TRBV29-1	NA	NA	TRBJ2-1	TGCAGCGTTGAAGGCGGAAGCTCCTACAATGAGCAGTTCTTC	CSVEGGSSYNEQFF
TRBV10-3	TRBD1	NA	TRBJ2-2	TGTGCCATCAGCCCCGGGCAGGGGGACACCGGGGAGCTGTTTTTT	CAISPGQGDTGELFF
TRBV11-3	NA	NA	TRBJ2-7	TGTGCCAGCAGCTTAGACGGGGGCGACTACGAGCAGTACTTC	CASSLDGGDYEQYF
TRBV5-4	NA	once	TRBJ2-2	TGTGCCAGCAGCCCGCGACAGGGAGGTAACGGGGAGCTGTTTTTT	CASSPRQGGNGELFF
TRBV5-1	NA	NA	TRBJ2-7	TGCGCCAGCAGCTTGGGAGCAGGGTTCGGACGCGAGCAGTACTTC	CASSLGAGFGREQYF
TRBV5-6	TRBD1	NA	TRBJ2-2	TGTGCCAGCAGCCCGGACAGGGGTTTAATCGGGGAGCTGTTTTTT	CASSPDRGLIGELFF
TRBV10-3	NA	NA	TRBJ1-1	TGTGCCATCAGTGAGAGGGTCCCAGACACTGAAGCTTTCTTT	CAISERVPDTEAFF
TRBV11-2	NA	NA	TRBJ1-5	TGTGCCAGCAGCTTAGGGGGGGGACTATCTCAGCCCCAGCATTTT	CASSLGGGLSQPQHF
TRBV5-1	NA	NA	TRBJ2-2	TGCGCCAGCAGCTTGGGGTCAGGGTGGACCGGGGAGCTGTTTTTT	CASSLGSGWTGELFF
TRBV7-3	NA	once	TRBJ2-5	TGTGCCAGCAGCTTAGACCAAGAGACCCAGTACTTC	CASSLDQETQYF
TRBV29-1	TRBD1	NA	TRBJ2-3	TGCAGCGTCCGGACAGGGTTAAGCGTCACAGATACGCAGTATTTT	CSVRTGLSVTDTQYF
TRBV9	NA	NA	TRBJ2-7	TGTGCCAGCAGCGTGGGCACGGGAGCATTATACGAGCAGTACTTC	CASSVGTGALYEQYF
TRBV29-1	NA	NA	TRBJ1-1	TGCAGCGTTGCCAGAGGGCCCGCGGAGACTGAAGCTTTCTTT	CSVARGPAETEAFF
TRBV5-6	NA	NA	TRBJ1-1	TGTGCCAGCAGCTTGGCCGTAGGGGTGAACACTGAAGCTTTCTTT	CASSLAVGVNTEAFF
TRBV5-1	NA	NA	TRBJ2-1	TGCGCCAGCCGCCTGAGAGGGGGGAATGAGCAGTTCTTC	CASRLRGGNEQFF
TRBV5-1	NA	NA	TRBJ1-1	TGCGCCAGCAGCTTGGAAGGGTCTACTGAAGCTTTCTTT	CASSLEGSTEAFF
TRBV15	NA	once	TRBJ2-7	TGTGCCACCAGCCCTGGTGGAGGGGCCTACGAGCAGTACTTC	CATSPGGGAYEQYF
TRBV7-2	NA	NA	TRBJ1-2	TGTGCCAGCAGCTTAGCAGTGACGCAGGGCGCCAACTATGGCTACACCTTC	CASSLAVTQGANYGYTF
TRBV19	NA	NA	TRBJ1-2	TGTGCCAGTACCCTATCGGGGGGGAGCAAAGGCTACACCTTC	CASTLSGGSKGYTF
TRBV7-8	NA	NA	TRBJ2-5	TGTGCCAGCAGCTTAGATTTATCCAGAACCCAGTACTTC	CASSLDLSRTQYF
TRBV28	TRBD2	NA	TRBJ2-5	TGTGCCAGCAGTTTATACGCGGGGGGACAAGAGACCCAGTACTTC	CASSLYAGGQETQYF